These T cell receptor beta chains were read from a single sample in a study of cytomegalovirus exposure and HLA in healthy donors. Using immunoSEQ multiplex PCR, the repertoire was profiled, and TCRdb retains in-frame clones only, with some absent. The table for this sample gives 120,000 or so clones. The sequenced sample consisted of PBMCs. Receptors were obtained from a man between 18 and 29 years old in good health and CMV-seronegative. The CDR3 runs from the conserved cysteine through the conserved F or W. The order of the fields is D gene, J gene, V gene, CDR3 DNA, CDR3 protein. A D gene is named only where the DNA matches it firmly.

D: TRBD2; J: TRBJ2-3; V: TRBV7-8; DNA: TGTGCCAGCAGCCCTAGGGGTGGGACTAGCGGGGATTCTAGCACAGATACGCAGTATTTT; CDR3: CASSPRGGTSGDSSTDTQYF
D: TRBD1; J: TRBJ2-6; V: TRBV7-2; DNA: TGTGCCAGCACCTCGGGACAGACCCTCTCCGGGGCCAACGTCCTGACTTTC; CDR3: CASTSGQTLSGANVLTF
D: .; J: TRBJ1-1; V: TRBV9; DNA: TGTGCCAGCAGCAGCCTAGGTAAGGGTGGGAGCACTGAAGCTTTCTTT; CDR3: CASSSLGKGGSTEAFF
D: .; J: TRBJ1-3; V: TRBV11-2; DNA: TGTGCCAGCAGCTTAGAGAGTAACACCATATATTTT; CDR3: CASSLESNTIYF
D: TRBD1; J: TRBJ1-4; V: TRBV19; DNA: TGTGCCACCCCCCCAGGGACAGGCAGGGGAAAAGAAGAAAAACTGTTTTTT; CDR3: CATPPGTGRGKEEKLFF
D: .; J: TRBJ2-1; V: TRBV27; DNA: TGTGCCAGCAGTTTAATCAGGGGCCGTTCCTACAATGAGCAGTTCTTC; CDR3: CASSLIRGRSYNEQFF
D: TRBD1; J: TRBJ1-5; V: TRBV19; DNA: TGTGCCAGTAGTAGACAAGGACAGGGGGGCGCAGGGCCCCAGCATTTT; CDR3: CASSRQGQGGAGPQHF
D: TRBD1; J: TRBJ1-2; V: TRBV19; DNA: TGTGCCAGTAGAAGACAGGGGAACTTTAACTATGGCTACACCTTC; CDR3: CASRRQGNFNYGYTF
D: .; J: TRBJ2-7; V: TRBV5-1; DNA: TGCGCCAGCAGCTTTGACATTGCTTTGGACGAGCAGTACTTC; CDR3: CASSFDIALDEQYF
D: .; J: TRBJ2-7; V: TRBV18; DNA: TGTGCCAGCTCACCGGGCAGCAGCTCCTACGAGCAGTACTTC; CDR3: CASSPGSSSYEQYF
D: TRBD2; J: TRBJ2-7; V: TRBV7-9; DNA: TGTGCCAGCAGCCCCCCCGGGGTACTAGCGGTTTTGAAGTACTTC; CDR3: CASSPPGVLAVLKYF
D: .; J: TRBJ1-5; V: TRBV10-3; DNA: TGTGCCATCAGTGAGTCTACAGGGTATAAGGCCCAGCATTTT; CDR3: CAISESTGYKAQHF
D: .; J: TRBJ2-4; V: TRBV2; DNA: TGTGCCGGAAGAGGACATCACAAAAACATTCAGTACTTC; CDR3: CAGRGHHKNIQYF
D: .; J: TRBJ1-1; V: TRBV10-2; DNA: TGCGCCAGCAGTGCAACAGGGTCTATTACTGAAGCTTTCTTT; CDR3: CASSATGSITEAFF
D: .; J: TRBJ2-1; V: TRBV7-2; DNA: TGTGCCAGCAGCTTAAAGTCGAGCTCCTACAATGAGCAGTTCTTC; CDR3: CASSLKSSSYNEQFF
D: TRBD2; J: TRBJ2-1; V: TRBV14; DNA: TGTGCCAGCAGCCAAGTGTGGACTAGCGGGAGGGCTTTTAATGAGCAGTTCTTC; CDR3: CASSQVWTSGRAFNEQFF
D: .; J: TRBJ2-4; V: TRBV2; DNA: TGTGCCAGCAGTGACCTAGACCTAGCCAAAAACATTCAGTACTTC; CDR3: CASSDLDLAKNIQYF
D: TRBD2; J: TRBJ2-3; V: TRBV4-1; DNA: TGCGCCAGCAGCCAAGGGTCTGTGGCGGGAGTCGCAGATACGCAGTATTTT; CDR3: CASSQGSVAGVADTQYF
D: TRBD2; J: TRBJ2-3; V: TRBV5-1; DNA: TGCGCCAGCAGCTTGGGACTAGCGGGGGGGAAACTAGATACGCAGTATTTT; CDR3: CASSLGLAGGKLDTQYF
D: .; J: TRBJ2-7; V: TRBV25-1; DNA: TGTGCCAGCAGCGCCCCAGCAAGAACTACGAGCGAGCAGTACTTC; CDR3: CASSAPARTTSEQYF
D: .; J: TRBJ1-2; V: TRBV5-1; DNA: TGCGCCAGCAGCCCCTGGGGGGGGACGGACTATGGCTACACCTTC; CDR3: CASSPWGGTDYGYTF
D: .; J: TRBJ2-1; V: TRBV7-6; DNA: TGTGCCAGCAGCTTAAGGGGTTCTTACAATGAGCAGTTCTTC; CDR3: CASSLRGSYNEQFF
D: .; J: TRBJ2-5; V: TRBV15; DNA: TGTGCCACCAGCAGAGATCCTAAGGAGACCCAGTACTTC; CDR3: CATSRDPKETQYF
D: TRBD1; J: TRBJ2-3; V: TRBV11-2; DNA: TGTGCCAGCAGCCTGTTATTGGCCACCGGGACAGGGGGGACAGATACGCAGTATTTT; CDR3: CASSLLLATGTGGTDTQYF
D: .; J: TRBJ2-2; V: TRBV5-1; DNA: TGCGCCAGCAGCTTGGACACCCAAAACACCGGGGAGCTGTTTTTT; CDR3: CASSLDTQNTGELFF
D: TRBD2; J: TRBJ2-7; V: TRBV7-9; DNA: TGTGCCAGCAGCTTGGGACTAAACAACGAGCAGTACTTC; CDR3: CASSLGLNNEQYF
D: TRBD1; J: TRBJ2-7; V: TRBV5-1; DNA: TGCGCCAGCAGCTTGGCTACGGGACAGGGGTACGAGCAGTACTTC; CDR3: CASSLATGQGYEQYF
D: .; J: TRBJ1-1; V: TRBV6-6; DNA: TGTGCCAGCAGTCCTGAAACACAGCTCACTGAAGCTTTCTTT; CDR3: CASSPETQLTEAFF
D: TRBD2; J: TRBJ2-1; V: TRBV7-9; DNA: TGTGCCAGCACCCCATCGGGGAGGGATCACAATGAGCAGTTCTTC; CDR3: CASTPSGRDHNEQFF
D: .; J: TRBJ2-7; V: TRBV28; DNA: TGTGCCAGCAGTTTACAGGGGATAGTCGGGCAGTACTTC; CDR3: CASSLQGIVGQYF
D: TRBD1; J: TRBJ2-7; V: TRBV10-3; DNA: TGTGCCATCAGTGAAATCAGGGGGCAAGGCGAGCAGTACTTC; CDR3: CAISEIRGQGEQYF
D: .; J: TRBJ2-5; V: TRBV7-9; DNA: TGTGCCAGCAGCTTAAAAGAGCGTCGGAACCAAGAGACCCAGTACTTC; CDR3: CASSLKERRNQETQYF
D: TRBD1; J: TRBJ2-7; V: TRBV9; DNA: TGTGCCAGCAGCGGATCCGGGACAGGGTCCTACGAGCAGTACTTC; CDR3: CASSGSGTGSYEQYF
D: TRBD1; J: TRBJ2-3; V: TRBV7-9; DNA: TGTGCCAGCAGCCTCGGACAGGGGGCGTCAGATACGCAGTATTTT; CDR3: CASSLGQGASDTQYF